This T cell receptor beta chain was recorded in a study of T-cell memory formation after mild COVID-19. From the 5' RACE reads, TCRdb called clonotypes with MiXCR, one entry per CDR3 protein. Found here are 310,000 or so distinct CDR3 sequences, approximately 15% of them singletons; the top ten hold more than 20%. There are 15 residues in the CDR3. Germline CDR1 and CDR2: LGHNA and YSLEER. V was trimmed by 8 bases and J by 2 bases, leaving 13 bases between them. The specimen was PBMCs or a T cell subset sorted from them (not recorded which). This sequence was found in a man younger than 35 who had mild COVID-19 (a few samples of this study predate the infection). Cell type and time point are not known. The chain has TRBV4-3 and TRBJ1-6; weak D call: TRBD1 (5 bases). In DNA form, the CDR3 reads TGCGCCAGCTCACCAGACAGCGCCTATAATTCACCCCTCCACTTT. Encoded protein: CASSPDSAYNSPLHF.